The rows below give T cell receptor beta chains drawn from one sample of a study of cytomegalovirus exposure and HLA in healthy donors. The assay was immunoSEQ multiplex PCR, and TCRdb's table has in-frame clones only and misses some. The sample has about 130,000 clones, about three quarters seen once. Sequencing was performed on PBMCs. These receptors were obtained from an older woman in good health and CMV-seropositive. Both conserved end residues are part of each CDR3.

v_call: TRBV6-1
j_call: TRBJ1-2
cdr3_aa: CASSDYAGYTF

v_call: TRBV4-2
j_call: TRBJ1-2
cdr3_aa: CASSQDRRYYGYTF

v_call: TRBV2
j_call: TRBJ2-2
cdr3_aa: CASKGTGGAGELFF

v_call: TRBV9
j_call: TRBJ2-1
cdr3_aa: CASSATPGRTNNEQFF

v_call: TRBV30
j_call: TRBJ2-5
cdr3_aa: CACSSGQETQYF

v_call: TRBV9
j_call: TRBJ2-1
cdr3_aa: CASSGTGGHVGHEQFF

v_call: TRBV30
j_call: TRBJ2-1
cdr3_aa: CAWSVQSTWLQFF

v_call: TRBV7-9
j_call: TRBJ2-5
cdr3_aa: CASSSGLAGGPQETQYF

v_call: TRBV27
j_call: TRBJ1-1
cdr3_aa: CASSLRMGNTEAFF

v_call: TRBV10-3
j_call: TRBJ1-3
cdr3_aa: CAINEASGNTIYF

v_call: TRBV7-9
j_call: TRBJ1-2
cdr3_aa: CASSLPTGNGYTF

v_call: TRBV21-1
j_call: TRBJ1-5
cdr3_aa: CASSTRQGRNQPQHF

v_call: TRBV7-2
j_call: TRBJ2-3
cdr3_aa: CASSPLGPQYF

v_call: TRBV5-1
j_call: TRBJ2-3
cdr3_aa: CASSLDWAGSDTQYF

v_call: TRBV7-2
j_call: TRBJ2-7
cdr3_aa: CASSLAQSSYEQYF

v_call: TRBV29-1
j_call: TRBJ1-5
cdr3_aa: CSATPQGGQPQHF

v_call: TRBV4-1
j_call: TRBJ1-2
cdr3_aa: CASSQPRQALGGYTF

v_call: TRBV13
j_call: TRBJ2-5
cdr3_aa: CASSQSAGGPGETQYF

v_call: TRBV7-2
j_call: TRBJ2-5
cdr3_aa: CASSPRTGAWETQYF

v_call: TRBV5-1
j_call: TRBJ2-7
cdr3_aa: CASTPRAPLPGLSYEQYF

v_call: TRBV19
j_call: TRBJ1-1
cdr3_aa: CASRRERSGTEAFF

v_call: TRBV7-2
j_call: TRBJ2-5
cdr3_aa: CASSTLHVQGRETQYF

v_call: TRBV11-2
j_call: TRBJ2-3
cdr3_aa: CASSLGLTDTQYF

v_call: TRBV12-5
j_call: TRBJ2-1
cdr3_aa: CASGLLRGEIEQFF

v_call: TRBV7-9
j_call: TRBJ2-1
cdr3_aa: CASSPYSLRGEQFF

v_call: TRBV21-1
j_call: TRBJ1-5
cdr3_aa: CASTPVGEGNQPQHF

v_call: TRBV9
j_call: TRBJ1-1
cdr3_aa: CASSVVPQNTEASF

v_call: TRBV4-2
j_call: -
cdr3_aa: CASSQRGAIAGDVDEQYF

v_call: TRBV10-3
j_call: TRBJ2-1
cdr3_aa: CAISSGYNEQFF

v_call: TRBV19
j_call: TRBJ2-5
cdr3_aa: CASKVSGRAAETQYF

v_call: TRBV19
j_call: TRBJ2-2
cdr3_aa: CASSTPDRHTGELFF

v_call: TRBV4-2
j_call: TRBJ1-2
cdr3_aa: CASSQDRDSTVVAYGYTF

v_call: TRBV4-1
j_call: TRBJ1-1
cdr3_aa: CASSQVGQIPSFF

v_call: TRBV6-5
j_call: TRBJ1-4
cdr3_aa: CASRFAAGGGEKLFF

v_call: TRBV7-2
j_call: TRBJ1-5
cdr3_aa: CASSPRTEQPQHF

v_call: TRBV4-2
j_call: TRBJ1-1
cdr3_aa: CASSQARISEAFF

v_call: TRBV2
j_call: TRBJ2-2
cdr3_aa: CASSELAGVNTGELFF

v_call: TRBV7-9
j_call: TRBJ2-5
cdr3_aa: CASSLGSGGTRLGTQYF

v_call: TRBV7-7
j_call: TRBJ2-3
cdr3_aa: CASSLLAGGVPSSDTQYF

v_call: TRBV7-2
j_call: TRBJ2-7
cdr3_aa: CASSLPPSRRHDEQYF

v_call: TRBV28
j_call: TRBJ2-1
cdr3_aa: CASSPTGGQTRNEQFF

v_call: TRBV6-5
j_call: TRBJ2-4
cdr3_aa: CASSYSTGSKNIQYF

v_call: TRBV5-6
j_call: TRBJ2-5
cdr3_aa: CASSLVGLAKETQYF

v_call: TRBV5-6
j_call: TRBJ2-7
cdr3_aa: CASSLLVLAAGEQYF

v_call: TRBV6-1
j_call: TRBJ1-6
cdr3_aa: CASRRGAGDSPLHF

v_call: TRBV30
j_call: TRBJ1-5
cdr3_aa: CAWSGNPGQGQPQHF

v_call: TRBV6-1
j_call: TRBJ2-5
cdr3_aa: CASSAGTGVTETQYF

v_call: TRBV10-1
j_call: TRBJ1-1
cdr3_aa: CASSGPQRTTEAFF

v_call: TRBV11-1
j_call: TRBJ1-1
cdr3_aa: CASSLNRGVNTEAFF

v_call: TRBV5-1
j_call: TRBJ1-1
cdr3_aa: CASSLYWTGGFDTEAFF

v_call: TRBV28
j_call: TRBJ2-5
cdr3_aa: CASSIRGLDQETQYF

v_call: TRBV28
j_call: TRBJ1-2
cdr3_aa: CASSLRRGLGYTF

v_call: TRBV13
j_call: TRBJ1-2
cdr3_aa: CASSETYRANNYGYTF